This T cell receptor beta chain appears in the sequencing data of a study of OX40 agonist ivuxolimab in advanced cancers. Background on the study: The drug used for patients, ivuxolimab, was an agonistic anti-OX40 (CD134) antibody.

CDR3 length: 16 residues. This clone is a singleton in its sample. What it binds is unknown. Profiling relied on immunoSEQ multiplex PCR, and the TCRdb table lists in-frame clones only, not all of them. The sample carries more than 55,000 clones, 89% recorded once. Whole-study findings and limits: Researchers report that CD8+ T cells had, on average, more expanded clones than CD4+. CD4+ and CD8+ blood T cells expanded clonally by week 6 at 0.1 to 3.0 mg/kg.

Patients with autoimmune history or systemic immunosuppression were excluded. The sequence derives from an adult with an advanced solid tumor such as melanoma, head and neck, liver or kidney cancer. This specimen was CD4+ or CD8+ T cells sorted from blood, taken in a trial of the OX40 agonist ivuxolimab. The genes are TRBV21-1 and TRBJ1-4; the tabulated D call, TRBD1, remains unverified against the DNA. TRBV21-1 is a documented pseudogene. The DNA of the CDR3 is TGTGCCAGCAGCAAAGGTCAGAATTCAACTAATGAAAAACTGTTTTTT. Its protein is CASSKGQNSTNEKLFF.